The 12 T cell receptor beta chains given below trace back to one sample, sequenced in a study of human T cells and chemical hapten exposure. Using its own MiXCR run on the RACE reads, TCRdb lists one record per CDR3 protein. Among around 65,000 distinct CDR3 sequences listed, around 6.3% were seen once. The time point is: healthy volunteer bleed at 6 weeks. Unfractionated whole blood was the source from which total RNA was extracted. Sequencing was performed on whole blood. The receptor source for this set is a female donor in good health. Some clones in this sample may be carry-over from other donors' samples.

This clonotype was seen at least ten times. This chain joins TRBV7-2 and TRBJ2-1; D unresolved. CDR1 SGHTA and CDR2 FQGNSA come from the germline V gene. The CDR3 loop spans 12 amino acids. The V gene lost 6 bases and the J gene lost 4 bases, with 7 bases spanning the gap. The CDR3 DNA follows: TGTGCCAGCAGTTTGGGGTACAATGAGCAGTTCTTC. As protein: CASSLGYNEQFF.

This clonotype has more than one count but fewer than ten. This chain uses TRBV20-1 with TRBJ1-5; D uncertain. The CDR3 consists of 13 residues. Germline loops: CDR1 DFQATT, CDR2 SNEGSKA (reference sequence). The V and J ends lost 0 bases and 2 bases respectively, with 5 bases between them. The CDR3 reads CSARDGGNQPQHF. CDR3 DNA sequence: TGCAGTGCTAGAGACGGGGGCAATCAGCCCCAGCATTTT.

The CDR3 sequence: CASSPSTDGLDEQYF. The CDR3 DNA sequence: TGTGCCAGCAGTCCCTCGACAGACGGATTAGACGAGCAGTACTTC. The chain employs TRBV28 and TRBJ2-7, with a weak D call TRBD1 (5 bases). CDR1 is MDHEN, CDR2 SYDVKM, per germline. The CDR3 loop spans 15 amino acids. Trimming removed 5 bases at V and 5 bases at J, with 19 bases between. The full variable domain, rest sourced from reference TRBV28 and TRBJ2-7, is DVKVTQSSRYLVKRTGEKVFLECVQDMDHENMFWYRQDPGLGLRLIYFSYDVKMKEKGDIPEGYSVSREKKERFSLILESASTNQTSMYLCASSPSTDGLDEQYFGPGTRLTVT.

The genes are TRBV30 and TRBJ1-6; a possible D gene is TRBD1 (6 bases). CDR3 length: 14 amino acids. V was clipped by 3 bases and J by 5 bases, with 11 bases between them. Germline V CDR1 and CDR2: GTSNPN, SVGIG (reference sequence). The CDR3 bases are TGTGCCTGGAGACCGACAGGAAATAATTCACCCCTCCACTTT. This encodes CAWRPTGNNSPLHF.

CDR3 coding DNA: TGTGCCAGCAGCTTGATGGGGGGCCCATCCCAAGAGACCCAGTACTTC. Translated: CASSLMGGPSQETQYF. V is TRBV5-8 and J is TRBJ2-5, with D perhaps TRBD1 or TRBD2 (6 bases each). The CDR3 is 16 residues long. Germline CDR1 and CDR2: SGHTS and YDEGEE. Trimming removed 1 base at V and 1 base at J, with 14 bases between. Complete variable domain (other parts from reference TRBV5-8 and TRBJ2-5): EAGVTQSPTHLIKTRGQQATLRCSPISGHTSVYWYQQALGLGLQFLLWYDEGEERNRGNFPPRFSGRQFPNYSSELNVNALELEDSALYLCASSLMGGPSQETQYFGPGTRLLVL.

J is TRBJ2-3 and V is TRBV5-4; TRBD2 agrees at 8 bases. CDR3 size: 17 residues. The germline gives CDR1 SGHNT, CDR2 YYREEE (reference sequence). J gave up 9 bases and V 0 bases, and 15 bases lay outside the gene matches. The CDR3 nucleotides read TGTGCCAGCAGCTTGGCCGGAGCGGCGGGAGGCCGTCCGACGCAGTATTTT. It encodes CASSLAGAAGGRPTQYF.

This clonotype was seen at least ten times. The chain links TRBV30 to TRBJ1-1; D uncertain. The ends were cut back, 3 bases at V and 1 base at J, with 12 bases in the middle. The CDR3 totals 14 residues. In germline, CDR1 is GTSNPN, CDR2 SVGIG (reference sequence). The CDR3 DNA is TGTGCCTGGAGGCGGACTTCTACGAACACTGAAGCTTTCTTT. As protein: CAWRRTSTNTEAFF.

The chain couples TRBV5-6 to TRBJ1-5; D gene ambiguous. The germline V gene encodes CDR1 SGHDT and CDR2 YYEEEE. This CDR3 comprises 14 residues. The V and J ends lost 0 bases and 5 bases respectively, with 9 bases between them. CDR3 amino acids: CASSLGGYDQPQHF. Written as DNA, the CDR3 is TGTGCCAGCAGCTTGGGTGGTTATGATCAGCCCCAGCATTTT.

This clonotype occurred many times. V gene TRBV15 combines with J gene TRBJ2-3, with 12 bases that match TRBD2. This CDR3 contains 17 residues. Germline CDR1 is LNHNV and CDR2 is YYDKDF (reference sequence). The V segment lost 3 bases and the J segment 5 bases; nucleotides outside the gene matches: 9. The CDR3 region is CATSSDSLAGGRDTQYF. The CDR3 nucleotides read TGTGCCACCAGCAGTGACTCCCTAGCGGGAGGGCGAGATACGCAGTATTTT.

This clonotype was seen only a few times. The genes are TRBV29-1 and TRBJ2-5; 7 nucleotides match TRBD2. CDR1 SQVTM and CDR2 ANQGSEA come from the germline V gene. Trimming at V came to 3 bases and at J to 5 bases, leaving 6 bases not matched to a gene. This CDR3 is built from 13 residues. The CDR3, as DNA: TGCAGCGTTGATGTGGCGGGAGAGGAGACCCAGTACTTC. It encodes CSVDVAGEETQYF.

This clonotype was counted at least ten times. J is TRBJ2-2 and V is TRBV9, with a weak D call TRBD2 (5 bases). This CDR3 spans 17 amino acids. Per the germline V gene, CDR1 is SGDLS and CDR2 is YYNGEE. V was clipped by 0 bases and J by 7 bases, with 19 bases between them. In DNA, the CDR3 is TGTGCCAGCAGCGTAGGTCTTAGCGCCGTTCCGATCGGGGAGCTGTTTTTT. It codes for CASSVGLSAVPIGELFF.

In this sample, this clonotype turned up a few times. Here the CDR3 reads CASRKQRGGTEAFF. The CDR3 DNA reads as TGTGCCAGCAGAAAGCAAAGGGGGGGCACTGAAGCTTTCTTT. This chain links TRBV6-5 with TRBJ1-1; TRBD1 is a possible D gene (6 bases). The CDR3 is 14 amino acids. The germline V and J ends were trimmed by 6 bases and 4 bases, with 15 bases remaining between them. Germline V lookup: CDR1 MNHEY, CDR2 SVGAGI.